A selection of T cell receptor beta chains follows, all from one sample in a study of control samples from healthy donors and cancer patients. TCRdb's copy holds only in-frame clones and misses some; the assay was immunoSEQ multiplex PCR. The sample yields some 120,000 clones, around 92% seen once. Sequenced input: PBMCs. The origin of the receptors is an elderly man with head and neck cancer. CDR3s include the opening cysteine and the closing phenylalanine or tryptophan. Fields, in order: J gene, V gene, D gene, clone size, CDR3 protein, CDR3 DNA. The D gene is left open where the match is weak. Expanded clones are given a class, and other clones once, few, many or no size at all.

j_call: TRBJ2-5
v_call: TRBV7-7
d_call: -
clone_size: -
cdr3_aa: CASSLRDRQETQYF
cdr3_nt: TGTGCCAGCAGCTTGAGGGACCGACAAGAGACCCAGTACTTC

j_call: TRBJ2-1
v_call: TRBV27
d_call: -
clone_size: -
cdr3_aa: CASSKLTTTLWDEQFF
cdr3_nt: TGTGCCAGCAGTAAACTCACTACTACCCTATGGGATGAGCAGTTCTTC

j_call: TRBJ2-5
v_call: TRBV5-1
d_call: -
clone_size: -
cdr3_aa: CASSLLGRGEGETQYF
cdr3_nt: TGCGCCAGCAGCTTGCTGGGCAGGGGGGAAGGGGAGACCCAGTACTTC

j_call: TRBJ2-1
v_call: TRBV2
d_call: -
clone_size: -
cdr3_aa: CASSAWAGRYNEQFF
cdr3_nt: TGTGCCAGCAGTGCGTGGGCAGGAAGATACAATGAGCAGTTCTTC

j_call: TRBJ1-4
v_call: TRBV6-6
d_call: -
clone_size: -
cdr3_aa: CASSYSTGKLFF
cdr3_nt: TGTGCCAGCAGTTACTCGACCGGAAAACTGTTTTTT

j_call: TRBJ1-2
v_call: TRBV3-1/TRBV3-2
d_call: TRBD1
clone_size: -
cdr3_aa: CASSHPTGSGYTF
cdr3_nt: TGTGCCAGCAGCCACCCGACAGGGTCAGGCTACACCTTC

j_call: TRBJ2-7
v_call: TRBV3-1/TRBV3-2
d_call: -
clone_size: -
cdr3_aa: CASGTLPKPYEQYF
cdr3_nt: TGTGCCAGTGGAACGTTACCTAAACCCTACGAGCAGTACTTC

j_call: TRBJ1-4
v_call: TRBV7-9
d_call: -
clone_size: -
cdr3_aa: CASTINPGPNEKLFF
cdr3_nt: TGTGCCAGCACCATAAACCCGGGACCTAATGAAAAACTGTTTTTT

j_call: TRBJ2-7
v_call: TRBV6-2/TRBV6-3
d_call: -
clone_size: -
cdr3_aa: CASSYMAGSYEQYF
cdr3_nt: TGTGCCAGCAGTTACATGGCAGGATCCTACGAGCAGTACTTC

j_call: TRBJ2-2
v_call: TRBV5-4
d_call: TRBD2
clone_size: -
cdr3_aa: CASSYSAGGPNTGELFF
cdr3_nt: TGTGCCAGCAGCTACTCAGCGGGGGGGCCGAACACCGGGGAGCTGTTTTTT

j_call: TRBJ2-1
v_call: TRBV11-3
d_call: -
clone_size: -
cdr3_aa: CASSSVRDYNEQFF
cdr3_nt: TGTGCCAGCAGTTCTGTTCGGGATTACAATGAGCAGTTCTTC

j_call: TRBJ1-2
v_call: TRBV10-3
d_call: -
clone_size: -
cdr3_aa: CAIRRTEDGYTF
cdr3_nt: TGTGCCATCAGAAGGACAGAGGATGGCTACACCTTC

j_call: TRBJ2-2
v_call: TRBV5-4
d_call: TRBD1
clone_size: -
cdr3_aa: CASSLNNRGSTGELFF
cdr3_nt: TGTGCCAGCAGCTTGAATAACAGGGGGAGCACCGGGGAGCTGTTTTTT

j_call: TRBJ1-2
v_call: TRBV5-1
d_call: TRBD1
clone_size: -
cdr3_aa: CASTETGGLGYTF
cdr3_nt: TGCGCCAGCACCGAGACAGGGGGCCTTGGCTACACCTTC

j_call: TRBJ1-1
v_call: TRBV5-5
d_call: -
clone_size: -
cdr3_aa: CASSLLAARTRNTEAFF
cdr3_nt: TGTGCCAGCAGCTTGCTCGCGGCCCGCACCAGAAACACTGAAGCTTTCTTT

j_call: TRBJ2-5
v_call: TRBV11-2
d_call: -
clone_size: -
cdr3_aa: CASSFNRGGETQYF
cdr3_nt: TGTGCCAGCAGCTTCAACAGGGGGGGGGAGACCCAGTACTTC

j_call: TRBJ1-2
v_call: TRBV27
d_call: -
clone_size: -
cdr3_aa: CASSLLAGTAHGYTF
cdr3_nt: TGTGCCAGCAGTTTATTGGCGGGCACTGCCCATGGCTACACCTTC

j_call: TRBJ1-6
v_call: TRBV28
d_call: -
clone_size: -
cdr3_aa: CASSLPTGKSSYNSPLHF
cdr3_nt: TGTGCCAGCAGTTTGCCAACAGGGAAGAGCTCCTATAATTCACCCCTCCACTTT

j_call: TRBJ1-4
v_call: TRBV7-2
d_call: -
clone_size: -
cdr3_aa: CASSLVRDREKLFF
cdr3_nt: TGTGCCAGCAGCTTAGTCAGGGATCGCGAAAAACTGTTTTTT

j_call: TRBJ2-1
v_call: TRBV4-3
d_call: -
clone_size: once
cdr3_aa: CASSQEGRLAYNEQFF
cdr3_nt: TGCGCCAGCAGCCAAGAGGGCAGGTTGGCCTACAATGAGCAGTTCTTC

j_call: TRBJ2-5
v_call: TRBV29-1
d_call: -
clone_size: -
cdr3_aa: CSVGPISETQYF
cdr3_nt: TGCAGCGTTGGACCAATCTCAGAGACCCAGTACTTC

j_call: TRBJ1-3
v_call: TRBV19
d_call: -
clone_size: -
cdr3_aa: CASLPGWGDSGNTIYF
cdr3_nt: TGTGCCAGCCTCCCCGGGTGGGGGGACTCTGGAAACACCATATATTTT

j_call: TRBJ1-2
v_call: TRBV10-3
d_call: -
clone_size: few
cdr3_aa: CAISETFRGTGFGYTF
cdr3_nt: TGTGCCATCAGTGAGACGTTTAGGGGTACAGGGTTTGGCTACACCTTC

j_call: TRBJ1-2
v_call: TRBV30
d_call: -
clone_size: -
cdr3_aa: CAWRLPPPSVAVYYGYTF
cdr3_nt: TGTGCCTGGAGGCTCCCTCCCCCGAGTGTAGCAGTTTACTATGGCTACACCTTC

j_call: TRBJ1-2
v_call: TRBV7-8
d_call: -
clone_size: -
cdr3_aa: CASSLGRVGRYSYGYTF
cdr3_nt: TGTGCCAGCAGCTTAGGACGGGTCGGAAGGTACTCCTATGGCTACACCTTC

j_call: TRBJ2-2
v_call: TRBV5-6
d_call: -
clone_size: -
cdr3_aa: CASSLWTVRTGELFF
cdr3_nt: TGTGCCAGCAGTTTGTGGACAGTACGAACCGGGGAGCTGTTTTTT

j_call: TRBJ1-2
v_call: TRBV6-5
d_call: -
clone_size: -
cdr3_aa: CASVGPPGKGYTF
cdr3_nt: TGTGCCAGCGTAGGCCCCCCGGGCAAAGGCTACACCTTC

j_call: TRBJ1-1
v_call: TRBV15
d_call: -
clone_size: -
cdr3_aa: CATSRVGILSDTEAFF
cdr3_nt: TGTGCCACCAGCAGGGTGGGGATCCTGTCGGACACTGAAGCTTTCTTT

j_call: TRBJ1-6
v_call: TRBV19
d_call: -
clone_size: -
cdr3_aa: CASKAAGFYNSPLHF
cdr3_nt: TGTGCCAGTAAGGCGGCAGGGTTTTATAATTCACCCCTCCACTTT

j_call: TRBJ1-3
v_call: TRBV5-6
d_call: -
clone_size: -
cdr3_aa: CASTSTWAGNTIYF
cdr3_nt: TGTGCCAGCACCTCCACCTGGGCTGGAAACACCATATATTTT

j_call: TRBJ1-2
v_call: TRBV27
d_call: -
clone_size: -
cdr3_aa: CASSFHRDINYGYTF
cdr3_nt: TGTGCCAGCAGTTTCCATCGGGACATAAACTATGGCTACACCTTC

j_call: TRBJ2-1
v_call: TRBV3-1/TRBV3-2
d_call: TRBD1
clone_size: -
cdr3_aa: CASSHRTGQFF
cdr3_nt: TGTGCCAGCAGCCACAGGACAGGGCAGTTCTTC

j_call: TRBJ2-3
v_call: TRBV6-5
d_call: TRBD2
clone_size: -
cdr3_aa: CASSLAGATDTQYF
cdr3_nt: TGTGCCAGCAGTCTAGCGGGGGCCACAGATACGCAGTATTTT

j_call: TRBJ1-2
v_call: TRBV18
d_call: TRBD1
clone_size: -
cdr3_aa: CASSPTGVDYGYTF
cdr3_nt: TGTGCCAGCTCACCGACAGGGGTTGACTATGGCTACACCTTC

j_call: TRBJ1-5
v_call: TRBV4-1
d_call: -
clone_size: -
cdr3_aa: CASSPGLGIQPQHF
cdr3_nt: TGCGCCAGCAGCCCGGGCCTCGGCATTCAGCCCCAGCATTTT

j_call: TRBJ1-2
v_call: TRBV15
d_call: -
clone_size: -
cdr3_aa: CATSPMGRGHDNYGYTF
cdr3_nt: TGTGCCACCAGCCCTATGGGCAGGGGCCACGATAACTATGGCTACACCTTC

j_call: TRBJ2-7
v_call: TRBV6-6
d_call: TRBD2
clone_size: -
cdr3_aa: CASSSTSGSFSYEQYF
cdr3_nt: TGTGCCAGCAGTTCGACTAGCGGGAGTTTCTCCTACGAGCAGTACTTC

j_call: TRBJ2-7
v_call: TRBV9
d_call: TRBD2
clone_size: -
cdr3_aa: CASSPGARDLAGGREQYF
cdr3_nt: TGTGCCAGCAGCCCGGGTGCTAGGGATTTGGCGGGAGGGCGGGAGCAGTACTTC

j_call: TRBJ1-2
v_call: TRBV6-4
d_call: -
clone_size: -
cdr3_aa: CASSNTGGGTYGYTF
cdr3_nt: TGTGCCAGTTCTAATACGGGCGGGGGAACTTATGGCTACACCTTC

j_call: TRBJ1-6
v_call: TRBV6-9
d_call: -
clone_size: -
cdr3_aa: CAPNGSYNSPLHF
cdr3_nt: TGTGCCCCAAACGGCTCCTATAATTCACCCCTCCACTTT

j_call: TRBJ2-5
v_call: TRBV30
d_call: TRBD2
clone_size: -
cdr3_aa: CAWSVTHGSPAGIKETQYF
cdr3_nt: TGTGCCTGGAGTGTAACACATGGGAGCCCAGCGGGAATCAAAGAGACCCAGTACTTC

j_call: TRBJ2-7
v_call: TRBV4-1
d_call: -
clone_size: -
cdr3_aa: CASSQVLWVDEQYF
cdr3_nt: TGCGCCAGCAGCCAAGTTCTATGGGTGGACGAGCAGTACTTC

j_call: TRBJ1-2
v_call: TRBV4-3
d_call: -
clone_size: -
cdr3_aa: CASSQAGTSFGYTF
cdr3_nt: TGCGCCAGCAGCCAAGCTGGGACGTCATTTGGCTACACCTTC

j_call: TRBJ1-5
v_call: TRBV5-8
d_call: -
clone_size: -
cdr3_aa: CASSPIRVGPSNQPQHF
cdr3_nt: TGTGCCAGCAGCCCCATTCGCGTGGGGCCCAGCAATCAGCCCCAGCATTTT

j_call: TRBJ2-7
v_call: TRBV5-6
d_call: -
clone_size: -
cdr3_aa: CASSLGGGALYEQYF
cdr3_nt: TGTGCCAGCAGCTTGGGTGGGGGGGCTCTTTACGAGCAGTACTTC

j_call: TRBJ2-2
v_call: TRBV5-8
d_call: -
clone_size: once
cdr3_aa: CASRPRSPSTGELFF
cdr3_nt: TGTGCCAGCCGTCCGAGGAGCCCCTCCACCGGGGAGCTGTTTTTT

j_call: TRBJ2-7
v_call: TRBV5-6
d_call: TRBD1
clone_size: -
cdr3_aa: CASSWVGQGSSYEQYF
cdr3_nt: TGTGCCAGCAGCTGGGTGGGACAGGGTAGCTCCTACGAGCAGTACTTC

j_call: TRBJ1-1
v_call: TRBV15
d_call: TRBD1
clone_size: -
cdr3_aa: CATSRDSGQVGEAFF
cdr3_nt: TGTGCCACCAGCAGGGATTCGGGACAGGTGGGTGAAGCTTTCTTT

j_call: TRBJ1-4
v_call: TRBV7-9
d_call: -
clone_size: -
cdr3_aa: CASSASGLGNEKLFF
cdr3_nt: TGTGCCAGCAGCGCTTCGGGACTCGGGAATGAAAAACTGTTTTTT

j_call: TRBJ1-1
v_call: TRBV3-1/TRBV3-2
d_call: -
clone_size: once
cdr3_aa: CASSQAGGWSTEAFF
cdr3_nt: TGTGCCAGCAGCCAAGCTGGGGGATGGAGCACTGAAGCTTTCTTT

j_call: TRBJ1-5
v_call: TRBV27
d_call: -
clone_size: -
cdr3_aa: CASSDRFNQPQHF
cdr3_nt: TGTGCCAGCAGTGACAGATTCAATCAGCCCCAGCATTTT

j_call: TRBJ2-1
v_call: TRBV9
d_call: TRBD2
clone_size: -
cdr3_aa: CASSVGSGRGYNEQFF
cdr3_nt: TGTGCCAGCAGCGTAGGCAGCGGGAGGGGCTACAATGAGCAGTTCTTC

j_call: TRBJ2-3
v_call: TRBV7-8
d_call: TRBD2
clone_size: -
cdr3_aa: CASSPIAGALTDTQYF
cdr3_nt: TGTGCCAGCAGCCCCATAGCGGGGGCACTCACAGATACGCAGTATTTT

j_call: TRBJ1-1
v_call: TRBV6-5
d_call: -
clone_size: -
cdr3_aa: CASSSQEVTEAFF
cdr3_nt: TGTGCCAGCAGTTCCCAAGAGGTAACTGAAGCTTTCTTT

j_call: TRBJ2-7
v_call: TRBV6-6
d_call: -
clone_size: -
cdr3_aa: CASSPAIRGQTYEQYF
cdr3_nt: TGTGCCAGCAGCCCGGCCATTAGGGGTCAGACCTACGAGCAGTACTTC